Listed here is a single T cell receptor (beta chain). The target of this receptor is not known. Per-base qualities were not stored, and no clone one base away is much larger. Library generation was performed with the immunoSEQ multiplex PCR assay. The clones in this table, taken by TCRdb from immuneACCESS, are in-frame only. Not every clone is retained; where verified, under half of the shortfall comes from an unresolved V gene, and the cause of the rest is unknown. For this sample the table gives approximately 58,000 clones, of which roughly 90% were detected only once. Jointly, the top ten make up over 11% of the sample. This record comes from a study of control samples from healthy donors and cancer patients (dated by TCRdb to the early 2020s). The CDR3 goes from the cysteine to the phenylalanine over 12 residues. Only the CDR3 region is kept as DNA, spanning 36 bases read in frame from base 1. Cut back by 4 bases and 6 bases, the V and J ends lie 12 bases apart. From a lookup of the germline V gene (reference sequence), CDR1 and CDR2 are GTSNPN and SVGIG.

The specimen was PBMCs. The TCR was taken from a man aged 55 to 70 with head and neck cancer. Recombination joined TRBV30 with TRBJ1-2; a tentative D call is TRBD1 (6 bases match). The CDR3 loop reads CAWTGTRHGYTF. The DNA sequence is given as TGTGCCTGGACCGGGACAAGGCATGGCTACACCTTC.